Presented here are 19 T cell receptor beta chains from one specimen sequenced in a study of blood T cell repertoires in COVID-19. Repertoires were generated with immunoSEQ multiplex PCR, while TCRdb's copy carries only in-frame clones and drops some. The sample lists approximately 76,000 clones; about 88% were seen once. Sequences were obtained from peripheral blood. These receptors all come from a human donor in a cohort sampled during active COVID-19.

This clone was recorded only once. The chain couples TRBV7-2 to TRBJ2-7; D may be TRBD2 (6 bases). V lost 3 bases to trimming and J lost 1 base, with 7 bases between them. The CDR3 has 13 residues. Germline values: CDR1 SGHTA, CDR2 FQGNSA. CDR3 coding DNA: TGTGCCAGCAGCTTCGGGGGTTCCTACGAGCAGTACTTC. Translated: CASSFGGSYEQYF.

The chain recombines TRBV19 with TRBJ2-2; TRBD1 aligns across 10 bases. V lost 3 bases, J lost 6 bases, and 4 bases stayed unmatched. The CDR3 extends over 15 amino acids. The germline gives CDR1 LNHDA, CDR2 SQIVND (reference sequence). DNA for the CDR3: TGTGCCAGTAGTATCACCGGGACAGGGGCCGGGGAGCTGTTTTTT. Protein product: CASSITGTGAGELFF.

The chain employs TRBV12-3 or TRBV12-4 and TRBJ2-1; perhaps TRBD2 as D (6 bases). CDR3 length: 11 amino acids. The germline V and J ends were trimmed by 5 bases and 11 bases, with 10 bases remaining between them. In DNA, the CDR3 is TGTGCCAGCAGTACCAGGACTAAGCAGTTCTTC. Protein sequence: CASSTRTKQFF.

The CDR3 loop reads CASSFQTGAYEQYF. The CDR3 bases are TGTGCCAGCAGCTTCCAGACAGGGGCCTACGAGCAGTACTTC. The chain combines TRBV11-2 with TRBJ2-7; 8 bases match TRBD1. Germline trimming cut 3 bases from V and 2 bases from J; bases unmatched to any gene: 3. The CDR3 is 14 amino acids. Looked up from germline, CDR1 is SGHAT and CDR2 is FQNNGV.

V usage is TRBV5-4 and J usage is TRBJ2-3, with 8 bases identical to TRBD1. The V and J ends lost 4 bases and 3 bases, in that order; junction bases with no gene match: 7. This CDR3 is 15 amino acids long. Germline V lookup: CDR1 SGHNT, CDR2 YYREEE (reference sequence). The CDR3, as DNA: TGTGCCAGCAGCCGCCAGACAGGGGAGACAGATACGCAGTATTTT. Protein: CASSRQTGETDTQYF.

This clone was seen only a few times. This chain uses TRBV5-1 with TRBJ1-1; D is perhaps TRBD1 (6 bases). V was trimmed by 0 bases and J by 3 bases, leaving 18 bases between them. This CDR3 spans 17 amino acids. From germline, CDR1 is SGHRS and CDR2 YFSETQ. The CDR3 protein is CASSLEGHQVGDTEAFF. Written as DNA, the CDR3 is TGCGCCAGCAGCTTGGAGGGACACCAGGTCGGGGACACTGAAGCTTTCTTT.

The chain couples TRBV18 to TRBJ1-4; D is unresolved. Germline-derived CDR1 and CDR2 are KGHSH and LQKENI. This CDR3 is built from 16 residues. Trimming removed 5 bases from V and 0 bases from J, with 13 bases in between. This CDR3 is CASSSGIAATNEKLFF. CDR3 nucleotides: TGTGCCAGCTCATCCGGGATAGCCGCAACTAATGAAAAACTGTTTTTT.

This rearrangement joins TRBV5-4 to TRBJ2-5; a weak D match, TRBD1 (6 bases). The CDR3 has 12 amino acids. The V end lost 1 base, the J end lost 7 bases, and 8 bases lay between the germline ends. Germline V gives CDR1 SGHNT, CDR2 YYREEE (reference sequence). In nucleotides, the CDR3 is TGTGCCAGCAGCTTGTTCAGGGGGACCCAGTACTTC. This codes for CASSLFRGTQYF.

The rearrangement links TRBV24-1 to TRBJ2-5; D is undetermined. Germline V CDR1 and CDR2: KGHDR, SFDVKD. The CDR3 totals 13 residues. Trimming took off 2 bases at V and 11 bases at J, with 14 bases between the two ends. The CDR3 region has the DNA TGTGCCACCAGTGATTACCAGCGCCCCTATCAGTACTTC. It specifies CATSDYQRPYQYF.

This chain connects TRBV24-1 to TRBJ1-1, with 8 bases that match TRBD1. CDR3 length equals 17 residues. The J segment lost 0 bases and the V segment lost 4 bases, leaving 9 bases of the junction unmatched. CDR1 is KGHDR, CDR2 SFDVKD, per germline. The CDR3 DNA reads TGTGCCACCAGTGACACCTCAGGGGGCCCCATGAACACTGAAGCTTTCTTT. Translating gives CATSDTSGGPMNTEAFF.

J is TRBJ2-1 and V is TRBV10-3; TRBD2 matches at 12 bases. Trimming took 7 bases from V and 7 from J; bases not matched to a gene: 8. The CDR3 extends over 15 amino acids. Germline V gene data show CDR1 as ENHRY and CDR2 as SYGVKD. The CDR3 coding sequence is TGTGCCATCAATCTAGCGGGAGGGCCTCTAAATGAGCAGTTCTTC. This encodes CAINLAGGPLNEQFF.

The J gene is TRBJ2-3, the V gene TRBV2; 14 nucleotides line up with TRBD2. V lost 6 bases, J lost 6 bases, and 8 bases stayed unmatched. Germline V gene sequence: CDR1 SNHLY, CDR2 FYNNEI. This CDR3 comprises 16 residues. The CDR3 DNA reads TGTGCCAGCAGATCTGGGACTAGCGGGGGTCGTGATACGCAGTATTTT. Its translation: CASRSGTSGGRDTQYF. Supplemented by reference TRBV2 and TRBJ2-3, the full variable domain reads EPEVTQTPSHQVTQMGQEVILRCVPISNHLYFYWYRQILGQKVEFLVSFYNNEISEKSEIFDDQFSVERPDGSNFTLKIRSTKLEDSAMYFCASRSGTSGGRDTQYFGPGTRLTVL.

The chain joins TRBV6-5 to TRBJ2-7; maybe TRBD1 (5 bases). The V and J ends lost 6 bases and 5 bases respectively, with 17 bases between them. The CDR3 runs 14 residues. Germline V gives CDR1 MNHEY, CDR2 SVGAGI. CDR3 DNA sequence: TGTGCCAGCAGCCAACGAGACAGATTTCACGAGCAGTACTTC. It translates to CASSQRDRFHEQYF.

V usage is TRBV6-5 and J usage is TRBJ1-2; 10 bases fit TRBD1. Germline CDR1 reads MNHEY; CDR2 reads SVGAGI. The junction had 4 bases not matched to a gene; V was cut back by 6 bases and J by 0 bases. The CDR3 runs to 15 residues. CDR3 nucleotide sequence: TGTGCCAGCAGGACAGGGGGCGCCGCTAACTATGGCTACACCTTC. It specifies CASRTGGAANYGYTF.

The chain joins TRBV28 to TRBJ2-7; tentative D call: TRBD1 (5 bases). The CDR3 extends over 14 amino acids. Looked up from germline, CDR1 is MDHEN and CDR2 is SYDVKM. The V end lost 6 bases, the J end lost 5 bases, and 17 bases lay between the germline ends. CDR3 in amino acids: CASSIGHVVNEQYF. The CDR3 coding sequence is TGTGCCAGCAGCATAGGACACGTTGTCAACGAGCAGTACTTC.

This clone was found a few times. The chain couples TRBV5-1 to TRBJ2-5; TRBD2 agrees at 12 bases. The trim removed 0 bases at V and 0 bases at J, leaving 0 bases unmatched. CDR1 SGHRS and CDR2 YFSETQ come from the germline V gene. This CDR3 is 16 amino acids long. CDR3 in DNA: TGCGCCAGCAGCTTGGGGACTAGCGGGAACCAAGAGACCCAGTACTTC. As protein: CASSLGTSGNQETQYF.

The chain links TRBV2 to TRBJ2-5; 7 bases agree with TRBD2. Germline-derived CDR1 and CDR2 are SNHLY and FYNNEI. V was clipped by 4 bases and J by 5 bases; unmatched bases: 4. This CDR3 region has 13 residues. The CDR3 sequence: CASSVTSSETQYF. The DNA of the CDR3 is TGTGCCAGCAGTGTGACTAGCTCTGAGACCCAGTACTTC.

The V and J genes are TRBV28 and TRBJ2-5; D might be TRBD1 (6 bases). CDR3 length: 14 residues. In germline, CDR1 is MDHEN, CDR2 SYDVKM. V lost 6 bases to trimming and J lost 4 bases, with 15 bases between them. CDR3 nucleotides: TGTGCCAGCAGCCCTGGGGGCACCCGAGAGACCCAGTACTTC. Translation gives CASSPGGTRETQYF.

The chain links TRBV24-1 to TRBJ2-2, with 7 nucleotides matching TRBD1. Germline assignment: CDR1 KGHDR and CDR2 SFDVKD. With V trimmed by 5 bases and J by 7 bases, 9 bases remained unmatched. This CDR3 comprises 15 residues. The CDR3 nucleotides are TGTGCCACCAGTGCGAGGGGGCGAGGTAACGGGGAGCTGTTTTTT. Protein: CATSARGRGNGELFF.